In its sample, the clone carrying this TCR beta chain was seen a few times. Its antigen is still unknown. The record originates from a study of CD8+CD57+ T cells in acquired aplastic anemia. Overall study context: Mean DNA quantity obtained from sorted CD4+ and CD8+ cells was 3 to 4 ug. Healthy donor sequencing depth: some 10 million CD4+, under 12 million CD8+ reads. Study-level findings and limits: Patients and controls had in common around 29 CD8+ CDR3 sequences.

Investigators profiled TCR beta VDJ and CDR3 from genomic DNA template. Using its own MiXCR run on the reads, TCRdb lists one record per CDR3 protein. The sample contains some 64,000 distinct CDR3 sequences, around 55% of which appear only once. CDR1 and CDR2 (germline): DFQATT, SNEGSKA (reference sequence). The CDR3 has 14 residues. The genes are TRBV20-1 and TRBJ1-6, with 7 nucleotides matching TRBD1. Sequencing input: sorted CD4+, CD8+, or CD8+CD57+ T cells (not recorded which) from PBMCs. The sequence was collected from a human donor in good health, serving as a control. The CDR3 protein is CRATGTAYNSPLHF. DNA for the CDR3: TGCAGGGCCACCGGGACAGCGTATAATTCACCCCTCCACTTT.